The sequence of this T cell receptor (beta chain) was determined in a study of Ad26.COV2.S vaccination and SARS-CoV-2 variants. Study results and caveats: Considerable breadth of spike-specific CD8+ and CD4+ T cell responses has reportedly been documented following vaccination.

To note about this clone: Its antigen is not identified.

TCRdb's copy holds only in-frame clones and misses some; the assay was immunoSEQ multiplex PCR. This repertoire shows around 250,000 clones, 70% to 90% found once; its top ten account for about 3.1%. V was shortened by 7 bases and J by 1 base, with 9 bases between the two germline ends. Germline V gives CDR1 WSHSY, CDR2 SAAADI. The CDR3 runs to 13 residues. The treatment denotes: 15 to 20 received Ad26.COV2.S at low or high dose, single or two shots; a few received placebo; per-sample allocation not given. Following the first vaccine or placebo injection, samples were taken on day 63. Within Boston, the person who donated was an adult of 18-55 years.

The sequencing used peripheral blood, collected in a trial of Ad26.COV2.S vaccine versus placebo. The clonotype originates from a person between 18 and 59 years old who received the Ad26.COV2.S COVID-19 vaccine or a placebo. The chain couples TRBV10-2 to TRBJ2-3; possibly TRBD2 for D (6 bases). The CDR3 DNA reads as TGCGCCAGCATTCCGGGGGGCACAGATACGCAGTATTTT. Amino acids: CASIPGGTDTQYF.